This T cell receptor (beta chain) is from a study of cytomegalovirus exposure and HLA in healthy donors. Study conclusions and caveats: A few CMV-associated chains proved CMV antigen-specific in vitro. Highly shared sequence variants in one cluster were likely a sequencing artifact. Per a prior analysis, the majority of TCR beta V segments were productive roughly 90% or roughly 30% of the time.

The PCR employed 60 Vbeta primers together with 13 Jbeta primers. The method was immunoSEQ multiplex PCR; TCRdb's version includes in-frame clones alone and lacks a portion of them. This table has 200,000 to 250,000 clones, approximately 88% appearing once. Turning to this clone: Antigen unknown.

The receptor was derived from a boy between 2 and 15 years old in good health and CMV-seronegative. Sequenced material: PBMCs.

The CDR3 loop reads CASSYSRQGYEQYF. The CDR3 region has the DNA TGTGCCAGCAGTTACTCCAGACAGGGTTACGAGCAGTACTTC. The V and J genes are TRBV6-5 and TRBJ2-7; 7 bases match TRBD1. Germline-derived CDR1 and CDR2 are MNHEY and SVGAGI. The CDR3 contains 14 residues. Unmatched junction bases numbered 3, after V lost 0 bases and J lost 4 bases.